The clone carrying this TCR beta chain has only a few counts. The sample comes from a study of memory CD4+ T cells and cytomegalovirus serostatus. The sort gate was single viable CD3+CD4+CD8-CD45RO+ cells for memory CD4+ T cells. Trimming stripped 1 base from V and 9 bases from J, with 9 bases between. Germline CDR1 is SEHNR and CDR2 is FQNEAQ (reference sequence). The CDR3 sequence is 12 residues long. Assay used: immunoSEQ multiplex PCR; TCRdb lists only in-frame clones, some missing. There are more than 45,000 clones in the sample; about 70% occur only once, and more than 0.95% lies in the top ten.

The specimen sequenced was memory CD4+ T cells from blood. The receptor was isolated from an adult in good health and CMV-seropositive. The chain recombines TRBV7-9 with TRBJ1-1, with D unclear. CDR3 in DNA: TGTGCCAGCAGCTTAGAGGCAGGACAAGCTTTCTTT. It translates to CASSLEAGQAFF.